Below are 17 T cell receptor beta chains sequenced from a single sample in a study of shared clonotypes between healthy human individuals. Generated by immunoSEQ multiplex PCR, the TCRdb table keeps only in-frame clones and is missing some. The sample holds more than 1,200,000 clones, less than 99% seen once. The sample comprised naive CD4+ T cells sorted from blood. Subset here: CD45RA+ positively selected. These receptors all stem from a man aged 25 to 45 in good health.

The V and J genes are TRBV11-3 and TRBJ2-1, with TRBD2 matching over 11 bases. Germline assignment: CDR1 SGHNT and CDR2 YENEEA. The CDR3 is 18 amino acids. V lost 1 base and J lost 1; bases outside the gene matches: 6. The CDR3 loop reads CASSLGLASGRSYNEQFF. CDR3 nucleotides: TGTGCCAGCAGCTTAGGCCTTGCTAGCGGGAGGTCCTACAATGAGCAGTTCTTC.

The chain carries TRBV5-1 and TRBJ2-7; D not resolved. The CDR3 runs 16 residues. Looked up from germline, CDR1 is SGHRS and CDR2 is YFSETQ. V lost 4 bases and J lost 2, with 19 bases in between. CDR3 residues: CASSRRPGRGTYEQYF. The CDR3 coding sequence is TGCGCCAGCAGCCGCCGACCGGGCCGAGGAACCTACGAGCAGTACTTC.

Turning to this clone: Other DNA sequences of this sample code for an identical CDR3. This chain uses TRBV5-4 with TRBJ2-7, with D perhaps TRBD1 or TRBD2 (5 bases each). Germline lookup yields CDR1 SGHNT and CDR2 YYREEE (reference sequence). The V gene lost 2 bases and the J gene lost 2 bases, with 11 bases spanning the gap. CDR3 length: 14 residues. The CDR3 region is CASSFRDGTYEQYF. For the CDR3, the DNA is TGTGCCAGCAGCTTCCGGGACGGAACCTACGAGCAGTACTTC.

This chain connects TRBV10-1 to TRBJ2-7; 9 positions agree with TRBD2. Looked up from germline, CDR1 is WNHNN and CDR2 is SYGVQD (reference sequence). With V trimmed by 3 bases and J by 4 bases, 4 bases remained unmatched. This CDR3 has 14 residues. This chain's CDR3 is CASSEGGLAYEQYF. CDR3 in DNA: TGCGCCAGCAGTGAAGGAGGACTAGCGTACGAGCAGTACTTC.

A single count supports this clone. Here the CDR3 DNA reads TGTGCCAGCAGTACCTCAAGGACAGGGTACAATGAGCAGTTCTTC. Protein product: CASSTSRTGYNEQFF. The chain carries TRBV6-5 and TRBJ2-1; 8 positions match TRBD1. The ends lost 5 bases at V and 4 bases at J; junction bases unmatched: 7. The germline gives CDR1 MNHEY, CDR2 SVGAGI. This CDR3 has 15 residues.

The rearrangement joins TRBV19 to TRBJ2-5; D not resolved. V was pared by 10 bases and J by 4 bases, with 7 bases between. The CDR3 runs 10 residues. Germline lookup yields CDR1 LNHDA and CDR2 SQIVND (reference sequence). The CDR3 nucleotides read TGTGCCACCCCATCAGAGACCCAGTACTTC. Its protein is CATPSETQYF.

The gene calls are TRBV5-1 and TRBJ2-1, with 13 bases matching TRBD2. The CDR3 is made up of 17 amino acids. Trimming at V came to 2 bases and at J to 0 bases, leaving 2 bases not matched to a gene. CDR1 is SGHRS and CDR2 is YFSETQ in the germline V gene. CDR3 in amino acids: CASSLWTSGSSYNEQFF. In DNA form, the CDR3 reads TGCGCCAGCAGCTTATGGACTAGCGGGAGCTCCTACAATGAGCAGTTCTTC.

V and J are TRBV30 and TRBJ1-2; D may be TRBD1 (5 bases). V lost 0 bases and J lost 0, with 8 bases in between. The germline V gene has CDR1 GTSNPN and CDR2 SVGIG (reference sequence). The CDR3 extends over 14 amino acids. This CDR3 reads CAWSVPGANYGYTF. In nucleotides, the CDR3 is TGTGCCTGGAGTGTACCGGGGGCTAACTATGGCTACACCTTC.

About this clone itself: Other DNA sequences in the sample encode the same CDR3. CDR3 nucleotide sequence: TGTGCCAGCAGCGCAAGTGGTTCCTACGAGCAGTACTTC. This codes for CASSASGSYEQYF. The chain employs TRBV11-2 and TRBJ2-7, with D hard to call. The CDR3 consists of 13 residues. Germline CDR1 and CDR2: SGHAT and FQNNGV. The V and J ends lost 5 bases and 1 base respectively, with 9 bases between them. The full variable domain, its missing parts supplied by reference TRBV11-2 and TRBJ2-7, is EAGVAQSPRYKIIEKRQSVAFWCNPISGHATLYWYQQILGQGPKLLIQFQNNGVVDDSQLPKDRFSAERLKGVDSTLKIQPAKLEDSAVYLCASSASGSYEQYFGPGTRLTVT.

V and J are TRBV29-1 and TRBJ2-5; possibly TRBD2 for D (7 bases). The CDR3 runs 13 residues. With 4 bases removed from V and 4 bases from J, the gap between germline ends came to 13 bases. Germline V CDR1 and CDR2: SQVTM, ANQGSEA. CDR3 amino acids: CSVVGGQGETQYF. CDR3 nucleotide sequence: TGCAGCGTTGTGGGGGGGCAAGGAGAGACCCAGTACTTC.

The CDR3 nucleotides are TGTGCCAGTAGTCCGGGGCGACTAGCGGACTACGAGCAGTACTTC. This codes for CASSPGRLADYEQYF. This chain uses TRBV19 with TRBJ2-7, with 9 bases that match TRBD2. With 5 bases clipped from V and 3 bases from J, the junction kept 8 bases outside the gene matches. The CDR3 is 15 amino acids. Germline loops: CDR1 LNHDA, CDR2 SQIVND (reference sequence).

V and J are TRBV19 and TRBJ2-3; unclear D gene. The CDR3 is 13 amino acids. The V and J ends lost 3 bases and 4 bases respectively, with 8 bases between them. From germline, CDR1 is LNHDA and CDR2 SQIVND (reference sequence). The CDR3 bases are TGTGCCAGTAGTATTGGGTACCCAGATACGCAGTATTTT. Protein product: CASSIGYPDTQYF.

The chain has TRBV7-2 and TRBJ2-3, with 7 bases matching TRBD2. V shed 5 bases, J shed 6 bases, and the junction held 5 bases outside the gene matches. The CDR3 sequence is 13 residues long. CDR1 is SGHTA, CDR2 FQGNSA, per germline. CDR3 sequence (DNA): TGTGCCAGCAGCCCAGTGCGGGGGGATACGCAGTATTTT. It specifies CASSPVRGDTQYF. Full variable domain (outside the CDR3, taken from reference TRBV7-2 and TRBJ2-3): GAGVSQSPSNKVTEKGKDVELRCDPISGHTALYWYRQSLGQGLEFLIYFQGNSAPDKSGLPSDRFSAERTGGSVSTLTIQRTQQEDSAVYLCASSPVRGDTQYFGPGTRLTVL.

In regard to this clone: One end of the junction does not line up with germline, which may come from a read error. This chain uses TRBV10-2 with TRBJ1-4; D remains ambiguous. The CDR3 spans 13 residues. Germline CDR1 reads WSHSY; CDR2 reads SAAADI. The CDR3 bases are TGCGCCAGCTCGCTGGGAACTTATGAAAAACTGTTTTTT. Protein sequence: CASSLGTYEKLFF.

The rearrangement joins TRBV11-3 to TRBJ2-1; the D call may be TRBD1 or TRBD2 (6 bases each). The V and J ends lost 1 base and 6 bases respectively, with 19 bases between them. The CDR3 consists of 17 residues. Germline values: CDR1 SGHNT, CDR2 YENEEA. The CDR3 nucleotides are TGTGCCAGCAGCTTAGGGGGGCTAGCGCGGGCAATCAATGAGCAGTTCTTC. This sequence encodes CASSLGGLARAINEQFF.

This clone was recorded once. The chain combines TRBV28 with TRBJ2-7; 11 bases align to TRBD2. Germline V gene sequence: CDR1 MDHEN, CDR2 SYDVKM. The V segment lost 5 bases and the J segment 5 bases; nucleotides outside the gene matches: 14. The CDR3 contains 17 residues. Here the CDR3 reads CASSRPQTSGTFDEQYF. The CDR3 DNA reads TGTGCCAGCAGTCGCCCCCAGACTAGCGGGACCTTCGACGAGCAGTACTTC.

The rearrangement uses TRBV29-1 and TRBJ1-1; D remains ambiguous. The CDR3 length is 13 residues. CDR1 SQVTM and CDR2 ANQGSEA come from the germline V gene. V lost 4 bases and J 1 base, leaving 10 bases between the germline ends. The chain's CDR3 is CSVVVKANTEAFF. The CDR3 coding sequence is TGCAGCGTTGTGGTCAAAGCGAACACTGAAGCTTTCTTT.